This TCR beta chain derives from a study of esophageal squamous cell carcinoma under preoperative chemotherapy. Across the whole study: Both tumor-infiltrating lymphocytes and peripheral blood T cells were profiled. Study-wide results and caveats: Clonal contraction, more than amplification, hit abundant clones after paclitaxel-nedaplatin. Peripheral T cells migrating into the tumor appeared to partly supply post-treatment tumor-infiltrating lymphocytes. Peripheral T cells showed a significant TCR diversity increase after chemotherapy, unlike tumor-infiltrating lymphocytes.

The CDR3 has 14 amino acids, counting both end residues. Germline assignment: CDR1 ENHRY and CDR2 SYGVKD. As concerns this clonotype: Its target is not known. This could be a read error, since a much larger clone is one nucleotide away. Because it lacks the conserved phenylalanine or tryptophan at the end, this CDR3 is likely a read error. The DNA is omitted, as the CDR3 cannot be located on it reliably, and the CDR3 follows TCRdb's listing.

TCRdb redid the calling of the PCR reads with MiXCR, one entry per CDR3 protein. The table lists under 14,000 distinct CDR3 sequences, around 63% of them singletons. Time point meaning: after preoperative PTX-NDP chemotherapy. V is TRBV10-3 and J is TRBJ2-1; TRBD2, as called in the table, went unchecked against the DNA. The biological material was taken from a patient given preoperative chemotherapy. The receptor was isolated from a human donor with esophageal squamous cell carcinoma. The donor label of this sample is uncertain. The CDR3 here is CAIGRAGAGGVAVL.